The 17 T cell receptor beta chains below all came from one sample that was sequenced in a study of blood T cell repertoires in COVID-19. The table came from immunoSEQ multiplex PCR; TCRdb's copy has only in-frame clones and leaves some out. The sample includes about 250,000 clones, roughly 80% of them seen just once. The sequenced sample consisted of PBMCs or T cells enriched from blood (not recorded which). The receptors were sampled from a man aged 40-49 years who had been exposed to COVID-19.

The rearrangement joins TRBV7-3 to TRBJ2-3, with 10 positions matching TRBD2. Unmatched junction bases numbered 11, after V lost 5 bases and J lost 3 bases. The CDR3 length is 17 residues. From germline, CDR1 is SGHTA and CDR2 FQGTGA. The CDR3 region is CASSPLPLAGVTDTQYF. The CDR3 nucleotides read TGTGCCAGCAGCCCCCTCCCCCTAGCGGGAGTTACAGATACGCAGTATTTT.

The rearrangement uses TRBV4-1 and TRBJ2-7, with 9 bases that match TRBD2. This CDR3 region has 15 residues. The V and J ends lost 0 bases and 4 bases, in that order; junction bases with no gene match: 4. Germline-derived CDR1 and CDR2 are MGHRA and YSYEKL. In DNA form, the CDR3 reads TGCGCCAGCAGCCAAGATTTGACTAGCGGATACGAGCAGTACTTC. This translates into CASSQDLTSGYEQYF.

The rearrangement uses TRBV2 and TRBJ1-2; 10 bases are a match to TRBD1. After removal of 3 bases from V and 11 bases from J, the junction contained 12 bases not matched to a gene. This CDR3 comprises 15 residues. From germline, CDR1 is SNHLY and CDR2 FYNNEI. CDR3 in amino acids: CASSEFRGTGAWYTF. The CDR3 bases are TGTGCCAGCAGTGAGTTTCGGGGGACAGGGGCTTGGTACACCTTC.

In this sample, this clone turned up once. The chain uses TRBV6-1 and TRBJ1-1; D unresolved. The CDR3 consists of 15 residues. The V end was cut by 2 bases, the J end by 2 bases, with 12 bases between. Germline lookup yields CDR1 MNHNS and CDR2 SASEGT. The CDR3 DNA reads TGTGCCAGCAGTGAAATTGGGAGTGGAAACACTGAAGCTTTCTTT. Its protein product is CASSEIGSGNTEAFF.

The rearrangement links TRBV27 to TRBJ1-2; maybe TRBD1 (6 bases). This CDR3 comprises 16 residues. From germline, CDR1 is MNHEY and CDR2 SMNVEV (reference sequence). V shed 1 base and J shed 4 bases, with 16 bases lying between them. DNA of the CDR3: TGTGCCAGCAGTTTATTGGGGTTTGAGGACAGCTATGGCTACACCTTC. Translated: CASSLLGFEDSYGYTF.

This chain uses TRBV7-2 with TRBJ1-2; no reliable D call. The CDR3 loop spans 9 amino acids. Germline CDR1 reads SGHTA; CDR2 reads FQGNSA. DNA for the CDR3: TGTGCTCCGGCGGATGGCTACACCTTC. Protein product: CAPADGYTF.

This clone was observed a single time. J is TRBJ1-1 and V is TRBV5-8, with D possibly being TRBD1 (5 bases). Germline CDR1 is SGHTS and CDR2 is YDEGEE. V lost 4 bases to trimming and J lost 10 bases, with 20 bases between them. The CDR3 covers 14 residues. The DNA of the CDR3 is TGTGCCAGCAGCCGAAAGCCGGACACCTTGCTAGCTTTCTTT. Amino acids: CASSRKPDTLLAFF.

The chain carries TRBV7-9 and TRBJ1-1; possibly TRBD1 for D (6 bases). CDR1 is SEHNR and CDR2 is FQNEAQ in the germline V gene (reference sequence). V shed 4 bases and J shed 3 bases, with 12 bases lying between them. The CDR3 has 14 residues. Here the CDR3 DNA reads TGTGCCAGCAGCTCACAGGGAGGGTACACTGAAGCTTTCTTT. As protein: CASSSQGGYTEAFF.

The chain joins TRBV5-1 to TRBJ2-7, with 12 positions matching TRBD2. CDR1 is SGHRS, CDR2 YFSETQ, per germline. Losses at the gene ends were 2 bases for V and 6 bases for J; bases not matched to a gene: 12. The CDR3 is 17 residues long. CDR3: CASSLFRLAGVWFEQYF. The CDR3 DNA sequence: TGCGCCAGCAGCTTATTTAGACTAGCGGGAGTCTGGTTCGAGCAGTACTTC.

The chain has TRBV12-1 and TRBJ1-5; the DNA was not used to check the table's D call, TRBD1. TRBV12-1 is deemed a pseudogene. There are 16 residues in the CDR3. The CDR3 coding sequence is TGTGCCAGCAGCTCCTATACAGTCAAAGAACATCAGCCCCAGCATTTT. This codes for CASSSYTVKEHQPQHF.

The sample holds a few counts of this clone. V usage is TRBV4-1 and J usage is TRBJ1-4, with TRBD1 matching over 9 bases. Germline V gene sequence: CDR1 MGHRA, CDR2 YSYEKL. The CDR3 is made up of 16 amino acids. Trimming took 0 bases from V and 8 from J; bases not matched to a gene: 7. CDR3 in amino acids: CASSQDQDRGWEKLFF. The CDR3 DNA follows: TGCGCCAGCAGCCAAGATCAGGACAGGGGTTGGGAAAAACTGTTTTTT.

The V and J genes are TRBV7-9 and TRBJ2-7; TRBD2 matches at 8 bases. Germline trimming cut 5 bases from V and 7 bases from J; bases unmatched to any gene: 19. Germline V gives CDR1 SEHNR, CDR2 FQNEAQ (reference sequence). CDR3 size: 17 residues. The CDR3 coding sequence is TGTGCCAGCAGCCCTCCAGGATCCGGGACTAGGATCTTGGAGCAGTACTTC. Translating gives CASSPPGSGTRILEQYF.

This chain joins TRBV19 and TRBJ2-3, with D possibly TRBD1 on 6 matching bases. The CDR3 consists of 16 residues. The V and J ends lost 3 bases and 9 bases respectively, with 22 bases between them. CDR1 is LNHDA and CDR2 is SQIVND in the germline V gene (reference sequence). CDR3 loop: CASSIMDRPDLATQYF. CDR3 DNA sequence: TGTGCCAGTAGTATTATGGACAGACCCGACCTGGCGACGCAGTATTTT.

In this sample, this clone turned up a few times. The chain uses TRBV21-1 and TRBJ1-3; the tabulated D call, TRBD1, remains unverified against the DNA. TRBV21-1 is listed as a pseudogene. This CDR3 is built from 19 residues. The CDR3 coding sequence is TGTGCCAGCAGCAAAGTTTTGGGGGCCCCCTGGAGCTCTGGAAACACCATATATTTT. Amino acids: CASSKVLGAPWSSGNTIYF.

The chain recombines TRBV29-1 with TRBJ2-7, with D unclear. The germline CDR1 and CDR2 sequences are SQVTM and ANQGSEA. V dropped 4 bases and J dropped 1 base, with 5 bases sitting between them. This CDR3 has 11 amino acids. CDR3 nucleotide sequence: TGCAGCGTTGGAGCATCCTACGAGCAGTACTTC. The encoded protein is CSVGASYEQYF.

The J gene is TRBJ1-6, the V gene TRBV30; TRBD1 agrees at 9 bases. After removal of 8 bases from V and 9 bases from J, the junction contained 11 bases not matched to a gene. Germline-derived CDR1 and CDR2 are GTSNPN and SVGIG (reference sequence). The CDR3 is 14 amino acids. CDR3 nucleotide sequence: TGTGCCGGATGGACAGGGGTAGCCGCTTCACCCCTCCACTTT. Translated, it gives CAGWTGVAASPLHF.

The rearrangement uses TRBV6-5 and TRBJ2-7; the D gene is possibly TRBD1 (5 bases). The CDR3 contains 15 residues. CDR1 MNHEY and CDR2 SVGAGI come from the germline V gene. V dropped 2 bases and J dropped 3 bases, with 14 bases sitting between them. The DNA for the CDR3 is TGTGCCAGCAGTTACGCTCAGGGATCTCTCTACGAGCAGTACTTC. It translates to CASSYAQGSLYEQYF.